The source of this T cell receptor (beta chain) is a study of T cell repertoires in aging, cancer and after chemotherapy. Remarks on this clonotype: The antigen is undetermined. The junction and the germline gene differ at one end; a read error may be behind it.

Peripheral blood genomic DNA, not sorted cells or RNA, was the template. Study-level findings and limits: Age-matched healthy donors had significantly more diverse, less clonal blood TCR repertoires than untreated cancer patients.

Germline values: CDR1 MDHEN, CDR2 SYDVKM. This CDR3 has 13 amino acids. TRB rearrangements spanning V, D and J were amplified using mixed TRB-A/B primers. Via MiXCR, TCRdb re-called the multiplex PCR reads, giving one row per CDR3 protein. The sample has about 6,200 distinct CDR3 sequences; roughly 28% are singletons. Sequenced: blood. The gene calls are TRBV28 and TRBJ2-1; possibly TRBD2 for D (6 bases). This receptor was taken from a human donor in good health. CDR3 region: CASSLPGANGQFF. CDR3 bases: TGTGCCAGCAGTTTACCGGGAGCAAATGGGCAGTTCTTC.